The 29 T cell receptor beta chains below all came from one sample that was sequenced in a study of post-analysis software for immune sequencing data. Unique molecular identifiers were carried by the TCR beta cDNA libraries. MiXCR, run by TCRdb on the PCR reads, gives a single entry per CDR3 protein. This sample yields around 440,000 distinct CDR3 sequences, of which roughly 45% are seen a single time; roughly 12% belongs to the top ten. Their antigen targets remain unknown. Points from the study as a whole: TRBV5-6, TRBV5-1 and TRBV20-1 were among five TRBV segments more frequent in patients than controls.

Sequencing was done on a sample of blood. The receptors come from a girl between 10 and 17 years old with multiple sclerosis.

The CDR3 bases are TGTGCCAGCAGTTTAGGAGGGGCGGGGGGGGTCTACGAGCAGTACTTC. Translation: CASSLGGAGGVYEQYF. This chain connects TRBV28 to TRBJ2-7; TRBD2 aligns across 9 bases. V lost 2 bases and J lost 3; bases outside the gene matches: 8. Germline V lookup: CDR1 MDHEN, CDR2 SYDVKM. The CDR3 spans 16 residues.

This sequence joins TRBV29-1 and TRBJ2-7, with TRBD2 identical over 15 bases. J lost 7 bases, V lost 4 bases, and 11 bases had no gene match. This CDR3 has 16 residues. Germline assignment: CDR1 SQVTM and CDR2 ANQGSEA. CDR3 DNA: TGCAGCGTTGGTGGACTAGCGGGAGGGACACCCTTGGAGCAGTACTTC. Amino acids: CSVGGLAGGTPLEQYF.

In this sample, this clonotype turned up many times. The chain recombines TRBV6-4 with TRBJ2-1; TRBD1 agrees at 8 bases. Germline V lookup: CDR1 MRHNA, CDR2 SNTAGT. The CDR3 has 14 amino acids. With 2 bases clipped from V and 4 bases from J, the junction kept 1 base outside the gene matches. The CDR3 DNA reads TGTGCCAGCAGTGACACAGGGGGGTACAATGAGCAGTTCTTC. Translation gives CASSDTGGYNEQFF.

This chain connects TRBV12-3 or TRBV12-4 to TRBJ2-5; 7 nucleotides line up with TRBD2. This CDR3 contains 17 residues. Trimming took 7 bases from V and 5 from J; bases not matched to a gene: 19. CDR3 DNA: TGTGCCAGCACTCTCCGGGGCGGGAGAGGGTCCGGGGAGACCCAGTACTTC. It is translated as CASTLRGGRGSGETQYF.

The chain employs TRBV14 and TRBJ2-7, with a tentative D call TRBD1 (5 bases). The CDR3 is made up of 16 amino acids. Germline V lookup: CDR1 SGHDN, CDR2 FVKESK. The V and J ends lost 0 bases and 2 bases respectively, with 14 bases between them. CDR3 sequence: CASSQDYPGMPYEQYF. Written as DNA, the CDR3 is TGTGCCAGCAGCCAAGACTACCCAGGGATGCCCTACGAGCAGTACTTC.

The chain is built from TRBV20-1 and TRBJ2-7; weak D call: TRBD1 (7 bases). CDR3 length: 16 amino acids. V was pared by 4 bases and J by 5 bases, with 24 bases between. Germline CDR1 is DFQATT and CDR2 is SNEGSKA (reference sequence). The CDR3 loop reads CSANRGTAKGVDEQYF. CDR3 bases: TGCAGTGCTAACCGCGGGACAGCCAAGGGGGTCGACGAGCAGTACTTC.

This chain connects TRBV6-2 or TRBV6-3 to TRBJ1-2; D is unclear. The CDR3 runs to 12 residues. CDR1 MNHEY and CDR2 SVGEGT come from the germline V gene. Trimming cost V 6 bases and J 7 bases, with 12 bases left between them. The CDR3, as DNA: TGTGCCAGCAGCTTGATGGGTGCTGGCTACACCTTC. It codes for CASSLMGAGYTF.

The V and J genes are TRBV7-2 and TRBJ2-7, with unresolved D. CDR1 is SGHTA and CDR2 is FQGNSA in the germline V gene. The CDR3 is 13 amino acids. Trimming left V 2 bases short and J 3 bases short, with 8 bases between. The CDR3 spells CASSLRYRYEQYF. CDR3 nucleotide sequence: TGTGCCAGCAGCTTAAGGTATCGCTACGAGCAGTACTTC.

The gene calls are TRBV4-1 and TRBJ1-2; a possible D gene is TRBD1 (6 bases). Germline V gene lookup returns CDR1 MGHRA and CDR2 YSYEKL. The ends were cut back, 1 base at V and 5 bases at J, with 29 bases in the middle. CDR3 length equals 20 residues. The CDR3 bases are TGCGCCAGCAGCCAAGGGACTGGAGCTGACAGGTCAAATACTCCATATGGCTACACCTTC. This codes for CASSQGTGADRSNTPYGYTF.

This chain links TRBV5-1 with TRBJ2-2; D might be TRBD1 (5 bases). Per germline, CDR1 SGHRS and CDR2 YFSETQ. This CDR3 region has 16 residues. Trimming removed 0 bases from V and 4 bases from J, with 13 bases in between. The CDR3 spells CASSLGAARGTGELFF. CDR3 DNA: TGCGCCAGCAGCTTGGGGGCGGCTAGGGGCACCGGGGAGCTGTTTTTT.

The chain has TRBV24-1 and TRBJ2-1; D is uncertain. This CDR3 region has 15 residues. In germline, CDR1 is KGHDR, CDR2 SFDVKD. Trimming left V 3 bases short and J 8 bases short, with 16 bases between. As DNA, the CDR3 is TGTGCCACCAGTGATAGGCCTGGCTACCTCGATGAGCAGTTCTTC. Translating gives CATSDRPGYLDEQFF.

Comments on this clonotype: One end of the junction is discordant with germline, which a read error may explain. This sequence joins TRBV28 and TRBJ2-5; 9 nucleotides match TRBD1. The J call may be wrong; the DNA end is better matched by TRBJ2-7. CDR3 length: 15 residues. Looked up from germline, CDR1 is MDHEN and CDR2 is SYDVKM. The CDR3, as DNA: TGTGCCAACAGTTTCCGGGACAGGGAGGAGGACGAGCAGTACTTC. Protein: CANSFRDREEDEQYF.

The chain couples TRBV2 to TRBJ2-7, with D uncertain. The J call may be faulty, since TRBJ2-5 better matches the DNA end. CDR3 length equals 14 residues. Germline CDR1 SNHLY, CDR2 FYNNEI. The CDR3 nucleotides are TGTGCCAGCAGTGTATCGGCGTCGGCAGAGACCCAGTACTTC. It is translated as CASSVSASAETQYF.

This clonotype was seen once. This sequence may be a read error, since a much larger clone differs from it by one base. The V call is TRBV24-1, the J call TRBJ2-5, with unresolved D. The CDR3 covers 11 residues. Between the trimmed V and J ends, which lost 7 bases and 2 bases, there was a span of 4 bases. The germline V gene has CDR1 KGHDR and CDR2 SFDVKD. The CDR3 is CATRAQETQYF. CDR3 coding DNA: TGTGCCACCAGGGCGCAAGAGACCCAGTACTTC.

V and J are TRBV28 and TRBJ2-7; 8 nucleotides agree with TRBD1. The CDR3 loop spans 14 amino acids. The V gene's germline CDR1 is MDHEN and CDR2 SYDVKM. Losses at the gene ends were 5 bases for V and 4 bases for J; bases not matched to a gene: 7. The CDR3 protein is CASSHRGILYEQYF. The CDR3 coding sequence is TGTGCCAGCAGTCACAGGGGGATTCTGTACGAGCAGTACTTC.

This clonotype was seen only once. This sequence joins TRBV18 and TRBJ1-1, with D possibly TRBD1 on 5 matching bases. The CDR3 runs to 16 residues. Germline loops: CDR1 KGHSH, CDR2 LQKENI. The V end lost 1 base, the J end lost 4 bases, and 16 bases lay between the germline ends. The CDR3 region has the DNA TGTGCCAGCTCACCACGGGACCGCTCCCTGGGCACTGAAGCTTTCTTT. This translates into CASSPRDRSLGTEAFF.

This clonotype was seen a handful of times. One end of the junction varies from germline; a read error may be responsible. The J gene is TRBJ1-4, the V gene TRBV7-2, with D perhaps matching TRBD1 (5 bases). The germline V gene has CDR1 SGHTA and CDR2 FQGNSA. The CDR3 has 15 amino acids. The CDR3 here is CACSLSGTGNEKLFF. The CDR3 DNA sequence: TGTGCCTGCAGCTTGTCCGGGACGGGCAATGAAAAACTGTTTTTT.

This clonotype was seen a few times. The V call is TRBV20-1, the J call TRBJ2-7, with D possibly matching TRBD2 (5 bases). CDR3 length equals 14 residues. V was trimmed by 6 bases and J by 3 bases, leaving 18 bases between them. CDR1 DFQATT and CDR2 SNEGSKA come from the germline V gene (reference sequence). The CDR3 DNA reads TGCAGTGCCCCCTGGGAGATTGGGGACTACGAGCAGTACTTC. Translated, it gives CSAPWEIGDYEQYF.

The rearrangement joins TRBV7-2 to TRBJ2-3, with D perhaps matching TRBD1 (6 bases). Trimming cost V 5 bases and J 2 bases, with 14 bases left between them. CDR1 is SGHTA and CDR2 is FQGNSA in the germline V gene. This CDR3 comprises 15 residues. CDR3 in amino acids: CASSRTGLATDTQYF. The CDR3 nucleotides read TGTGCCAGCAGCCGTACAGGGCTAGCCACAGATACGCAGTATTTT.

This chain links TRBV3-1 with TRBJ2-1; 7 bases are a match to TRBD2. V was clipped by 0 bases and J by 4 bases; unmatched bases: 6. The CDR3 is 16 amino acids. CDR1 LGHDT and CDR2 YNNKEL come from the germline V gene (reference sequence). The CDR3 coding sequence is TGTGCCAGCAGCCAAGATGGCCAGCGGGGTTACAATGAGCAGTTCTTC. Translated, it gives CASSQDGQRGYNEQFF.

This clonotype has just a few counts. The rearrangement links TRBV29-1 to TRBJ2-7, with 8 bases that match TRBD2. Trimming at V came to 1 base and at J to 6 bases, leaving 8 bases not matched to a gene. The CDR3 is made up of 14 amino acids. The germline V gene encodes CDR1 SQVTM and CDR2 ANQGSEA. For the CDR3, the DNA is TGCAGCGTTGAAGGCGGGACTAGATTCTCCGAGCAGTACTTC. It codes for CSVEGGTRFSEQYF.

This clonotype was observed a handful of times. The J gene is TRBJ2-3, the V gene TRBV7-3; D is undetermined. The CDR3 is made up of 14 amino acids. The germline V gene encodes CDR1 SGHTA and CDR2 FQGTGA. Trimming shortened V by 2 bases and J by 4 bases, and 10 bases separated the two germline ends. Here the CDR3 reads CASSLAELADTQYF. The CDR3 bases are TGTGCCAGCAGCTTAGCAGAGCTGGCAGATACGCAGTATTTT. The whole variable domain, remainder taken from reference TRBV7-3 and TRBJ2-3, is GAGVSQTPSNKVTEKGKYVELRCDPISGHTALYWYRQSLGQGPEFLIYFQGTGAADDSGLPNDRFFAVRPEGSVSTLKIQRTERGDSAVYLCASSLAELADTQYFGPGTRLTVL.

This clonotype showed up just a few times. The J gene is TRBJ2-1, the V gene TRBV20-1, with TRBD2 matching 10 bases. In germline, CDR1 is DFQATT, CDR2 SNEGSKA (reference sequence). The CDR3 extends over 14 amino acids. The ends lost 5 bases at V and 6 bases at J; junction bases unmatched: 7. The CDR3: CSADPGLASNEQFF. CDR3 in DNA: TGCAGTGCTGACCCGGGACTAGCGAGCAATGAGCAGTTCTTC.

V is TRBV12-3 or TRBV12-4 and J is TRBJ1-2; D not resolved. The CDR3 is 14 residues long. Trimming stripped 4 bases from V and 0 bases from J, with 9 bases between. The CDR3 loop reads CASSWAGPNYGYTF. For the CDR3, the DNA is TGTGCCAGCAGTTGGGCAGGACCTAACTATGGCTACACCTTC.

For this clonotype: A clone one base away is much larger, so this may be a read error. The chain uses TRBV6-4 and TRBJ2-1; 11 bases agree with TRBD2. CDR3 length: 16 amino acids. Per the germline V gene, CDR1 is MRHNA and CDR2 is SNTAGT. The CDR3 DNA reads as TGTGCCAGCAGTGAGGGACTAGCGGACTCCTACAATGGGCAGTTCTTC. This gives the protein CASSEGLADSYNGQFF.

The chain links TRBV7-9 to TRBJ2-7; 9 nucleotides match TRBD1. V shed 3 bases, J shed 1 base, and the junction held 4 bases outside the gene matches. The germline V gene encodes CDR1 SEHNR and CDR2 FQNEAQ (reference sequence). The CDR3 sequence is 15 residues long. CDR3 region: CASSFRDRDSYEQYF. For the CDR3, the DNA is TGTGCCAGCAGCTTCCGGGACAGGGATTCCTACGAGCAGTACTTC.

This clonotype was counted at least ten times. The V call is TRBV5-1, the J call TRBJ2-3, with a weak D call TRBD1 (6 bases). The CDR3 extends over 14 amino acids. V lost 4 bases and J 5 bases, leaving 14 bases between the germline ends. CDR1 is SGHRS, CDR2 YFSETQ, per germline. CDR3 amino acids: CASSVGATGDTQYF. The CDR3 DNA sequence: TGCGCCAGCAGCGTGGGGGCGACCGGAGATACGCAGTATTTT. The full variable domain, in which reference TRBV5-1 and TRBJ2-3 provide the parts outside the CDR3, is KAGVTQTPRYLIKTRGQQVTLSCSPISGHRSVSWYQQTPGQGLQFLFEYFSETQRNKGNFPGRFSGRQFSNSRSEMNVSTLELGDSALYLCASSVGATGDTQYFGPGTRLTVL.

This chain connects TRBV20-1 to TRBJ2-1; D is uncertain. V lost 4 bases to trimming and J lost 6 bases, with 16 bases between them. The CDR3 extends over 14 amino acids. In germline, CDR1 is DFQATT, CDR2 SNEGSKA (reference sequence). In nucleotides, the CDR3 is TGCAGTGCTATCAGTCATTCCTGGGGCAATGAGCAGTTCTTC. Translated, it gives CSAISHSWGNEQFF.

This clonotype was detected only a few times. The chain couples TRBV7-8 to TRBJ1-4; 10 nucleotides line up with TRBD1. After removal of 3 bases from V and 6 bases from J, the junction contained 4 bases not matched to a gene. The germline V gene encodes CDR1 SGHVS and CDR2 FQNEAQ. The CDR3 consists of 15 residues. The CDR3 protein is CASSFTGTGDEKLFF. The CDR3 coding sequence is TGTGCCAGCAGCTTTACCGGGACAGGGGATGAAAAACTGTTTTTT.